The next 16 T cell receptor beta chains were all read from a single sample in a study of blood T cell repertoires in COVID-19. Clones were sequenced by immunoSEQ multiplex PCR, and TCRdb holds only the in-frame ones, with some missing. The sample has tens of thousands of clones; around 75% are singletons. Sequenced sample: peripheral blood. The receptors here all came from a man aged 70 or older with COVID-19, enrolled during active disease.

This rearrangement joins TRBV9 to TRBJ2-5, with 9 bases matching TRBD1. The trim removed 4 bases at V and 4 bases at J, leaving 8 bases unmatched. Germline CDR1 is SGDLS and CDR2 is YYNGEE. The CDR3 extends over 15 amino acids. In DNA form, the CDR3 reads TGTGCCAGCAGCACGGGACAGGGAAGGCGAGAGACCCAGTACTTC. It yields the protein CASSTGQGRRETQYF.

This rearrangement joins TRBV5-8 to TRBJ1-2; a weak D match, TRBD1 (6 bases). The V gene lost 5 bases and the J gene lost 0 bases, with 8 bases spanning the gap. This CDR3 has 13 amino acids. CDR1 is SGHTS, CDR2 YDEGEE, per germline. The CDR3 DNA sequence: TGTGCCAGCAGGCGGACAGCTAACTATGGCTACACCTTC. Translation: CASRRTANYGYTF.

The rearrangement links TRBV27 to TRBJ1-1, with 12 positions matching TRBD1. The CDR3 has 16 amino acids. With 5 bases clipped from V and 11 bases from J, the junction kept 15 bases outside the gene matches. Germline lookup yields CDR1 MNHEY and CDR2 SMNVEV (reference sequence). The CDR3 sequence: CASSLGTGGTRGRAFF. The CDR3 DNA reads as TGTGCCAGCAGTCTGGGGACAGGGGGCACCCGGGGACGGGCTTTCTTT.

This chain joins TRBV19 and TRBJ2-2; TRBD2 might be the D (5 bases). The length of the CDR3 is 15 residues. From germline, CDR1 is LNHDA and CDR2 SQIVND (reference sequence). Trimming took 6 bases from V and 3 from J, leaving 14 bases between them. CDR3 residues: CASRVSYGDTGELFF. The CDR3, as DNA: TGTGCCAGTAGGGTGAGCTACGGGGACACCGGGGAGCTGTTTTTT.

DNA of the CDR3: TGTGCTGTGGGGGGGGGCAATCAGCCCCAGCATTTT. This codes for CAVGGGNQPQHF. The chain has TRBV30 and TRBJ1-5, with a possible D match to TRBD1 (5 bases). This CDR3 comprises 12 residues. CDR1 and CDR2 from the germline V gene are GTSNPN and SVGIG (reference sequence). Using reference TRBV30 and TRBJ1-5 for the parts outside the CDR3, the full variable domain is SQTIHQWPATLVQPVGSPLSLECTVEGTSNPNLYWYRQAAGRGLQLLFYSVGIGQISSEVPQNLSASRPQDRQFILSSKKLLLSDSGFYLCAVGGGNQPQHFGDGTRLSIL.

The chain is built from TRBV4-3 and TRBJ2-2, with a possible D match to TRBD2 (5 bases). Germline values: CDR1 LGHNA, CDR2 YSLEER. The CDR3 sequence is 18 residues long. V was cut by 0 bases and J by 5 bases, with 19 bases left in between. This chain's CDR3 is CASSQDELGGSWTGELFF. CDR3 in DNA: TGCGCCAGCAGCCAAGATGAGTTGGGTGGGAGTTGGACCGGGGAGCTGTTTTTT.

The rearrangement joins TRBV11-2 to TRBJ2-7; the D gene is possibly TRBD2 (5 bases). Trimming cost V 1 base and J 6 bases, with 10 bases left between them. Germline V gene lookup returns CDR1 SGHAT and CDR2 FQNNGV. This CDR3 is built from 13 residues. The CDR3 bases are TGTGCCAGCAGCTTAGTCGGGAACGGCGAGCAGTACTTC. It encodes CASSLVGNGEQYF.

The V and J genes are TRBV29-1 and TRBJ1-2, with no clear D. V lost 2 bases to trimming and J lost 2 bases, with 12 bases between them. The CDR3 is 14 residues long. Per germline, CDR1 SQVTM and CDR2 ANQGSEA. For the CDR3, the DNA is TGCAGCGTTGAATATGGTCCGGGGAACTATGGCTACACCTTC. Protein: CSVEYGPGNYGYTF. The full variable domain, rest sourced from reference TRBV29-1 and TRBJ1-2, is SAVISQKPSRDICQRGTSLTIQCQVDSQVTMMFWYRQQPGQSLTLIATANQGSEATYESGFVIDKFPISRPNLTFSTLTVSNMSPEDSSIYLCSVEYGPGNYGYTFGSGTRLTVV.

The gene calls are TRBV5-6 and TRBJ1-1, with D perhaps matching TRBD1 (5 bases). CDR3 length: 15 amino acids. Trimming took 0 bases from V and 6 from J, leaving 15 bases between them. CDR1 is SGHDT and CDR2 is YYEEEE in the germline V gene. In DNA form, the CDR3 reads TGTGCCAGCAGCTTGGCCAGGTTGGGGGACTCTGAAGCTTTCTTT. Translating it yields CASSLARLGDSEAFF.

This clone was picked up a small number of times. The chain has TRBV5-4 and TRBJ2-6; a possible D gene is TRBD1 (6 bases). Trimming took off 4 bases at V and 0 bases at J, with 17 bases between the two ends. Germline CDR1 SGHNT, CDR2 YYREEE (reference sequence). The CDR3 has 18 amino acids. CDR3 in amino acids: CASSPTFWTASGANVLTF. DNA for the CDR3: TGTGCCAGCAGCCCGACCTTTTGGACAGCCTCTGGGGCCAACGTCCTGACTTTC.

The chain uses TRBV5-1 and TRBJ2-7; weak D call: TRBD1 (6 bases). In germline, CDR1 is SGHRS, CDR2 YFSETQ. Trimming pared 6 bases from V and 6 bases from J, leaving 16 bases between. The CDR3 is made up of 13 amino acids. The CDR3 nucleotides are TGCGCCAGCACATCCATCCAGGGGACCGAGCAGTACTTC. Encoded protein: CASTSIQGTEQYF.

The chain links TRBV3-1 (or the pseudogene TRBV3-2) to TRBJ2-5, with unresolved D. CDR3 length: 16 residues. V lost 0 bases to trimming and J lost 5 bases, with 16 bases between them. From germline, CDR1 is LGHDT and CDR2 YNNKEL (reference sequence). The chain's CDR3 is CASSQDETSPAETQYF. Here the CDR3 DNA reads TGTGCCAGCAGCCAAGATGAGACTTCCCCGGCGGAGACCCAGTACTTC.

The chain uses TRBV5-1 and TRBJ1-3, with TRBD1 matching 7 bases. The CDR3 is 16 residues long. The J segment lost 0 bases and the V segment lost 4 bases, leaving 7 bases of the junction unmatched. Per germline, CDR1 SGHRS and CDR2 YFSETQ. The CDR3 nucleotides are TGCGCCAGCAGCCAAGGGACAGCCATCTCTGGAAACACCATATATTTT. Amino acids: CASSQGTAISGNTIYF.

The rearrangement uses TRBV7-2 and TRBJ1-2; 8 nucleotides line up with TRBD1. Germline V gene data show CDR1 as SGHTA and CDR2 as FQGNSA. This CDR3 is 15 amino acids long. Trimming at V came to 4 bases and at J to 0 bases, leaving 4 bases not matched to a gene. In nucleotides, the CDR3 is TGTGCCAGCAGCTATCAGGGGGCCCCTAACTATGGCTACACCTTC. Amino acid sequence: CASSYQGAPNYGYTF.

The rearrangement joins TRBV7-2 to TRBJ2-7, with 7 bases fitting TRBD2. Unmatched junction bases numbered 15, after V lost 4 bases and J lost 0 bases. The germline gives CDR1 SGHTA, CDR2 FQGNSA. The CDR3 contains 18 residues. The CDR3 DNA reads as TGTGCCAGCAGCTCTCGGGGGGACTTTTACTTTAGCTCCTACGAGCAGTACTTC. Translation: CASSSRGDFYFSSYEQYF.

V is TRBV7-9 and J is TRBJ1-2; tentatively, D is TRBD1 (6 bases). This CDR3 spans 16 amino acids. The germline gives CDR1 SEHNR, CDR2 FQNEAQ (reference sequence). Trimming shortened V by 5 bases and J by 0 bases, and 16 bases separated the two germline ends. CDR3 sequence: CASSIDGTPSNYGYTF. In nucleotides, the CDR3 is TGTGCCAGCAGCATAGACGGGACACCATCTAACTATGGCTACACCTTC.